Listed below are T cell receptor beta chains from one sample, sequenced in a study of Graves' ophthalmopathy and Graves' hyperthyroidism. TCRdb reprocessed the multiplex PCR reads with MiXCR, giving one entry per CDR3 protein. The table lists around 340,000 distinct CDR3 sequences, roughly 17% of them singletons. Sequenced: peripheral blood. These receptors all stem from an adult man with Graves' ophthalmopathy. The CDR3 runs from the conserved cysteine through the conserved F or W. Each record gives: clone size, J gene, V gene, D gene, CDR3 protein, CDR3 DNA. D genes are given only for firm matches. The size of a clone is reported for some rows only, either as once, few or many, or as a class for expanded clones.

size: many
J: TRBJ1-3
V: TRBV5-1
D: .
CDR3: CASSLEQSGNTIYF
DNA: TGCGCCAGCAGCTTGGAGCAGTCTGGAAACACCATATATTTT

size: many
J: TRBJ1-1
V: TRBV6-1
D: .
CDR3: CASSQTRNTEAFF
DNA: TGTGCCAGCAGCCAAACACGGAACACTGAAGCTTTCTTT

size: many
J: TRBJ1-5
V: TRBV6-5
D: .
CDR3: CASGIIDQPQHF
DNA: TGTGCCAGCGGTATCATAGATCAGCCCCAGCATTTT

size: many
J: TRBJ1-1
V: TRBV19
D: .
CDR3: CASSMGATEAFF
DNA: TGTGCCAGTAGTATGGGGGCCACTGAAGCTTTCTTT

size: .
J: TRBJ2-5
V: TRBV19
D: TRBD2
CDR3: CASTRSSGSRETQYF
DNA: TGTGCCAGTACTCGATCTAGCGGGAGTCGAGAGACCCAGTACTTC

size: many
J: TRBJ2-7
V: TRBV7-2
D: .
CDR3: CASSFRVGGSYEQYF
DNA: TGTGCCAGCAGCTTCAGGGTAGGGGGGTCCTACGAGCAGTACTTC

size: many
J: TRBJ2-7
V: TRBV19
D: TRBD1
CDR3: CASRPTGYHEQYF
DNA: TGTGCCAGTAGGCCGACAGGGTACCACGAGCAGTACTTC

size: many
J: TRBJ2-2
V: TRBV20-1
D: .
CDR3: CSARTSGERAGELFF
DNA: TGCAGTGCTAGAACGTCGGGGGAAAGGGCCGGGGAGCTGTTTTTT

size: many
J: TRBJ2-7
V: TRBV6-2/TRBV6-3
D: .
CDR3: CASRSSGSTEQYF
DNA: TGTGCCAGCCGCTCTAGTGGCTCCACCGAGCAGTACTTC

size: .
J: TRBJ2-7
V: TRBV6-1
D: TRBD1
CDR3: CASSESPAGGKDEQYF
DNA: TGTGCCAGCAGTGAAAGCCCTGCAGGGGGTAAGGACGAGCAGTACTTC

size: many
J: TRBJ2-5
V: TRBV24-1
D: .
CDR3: CATSDFRDGEETQYF
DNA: TGTGCCACCAGTGATTTCCGGGACGGAGAAGAGACCCAGTACTTC

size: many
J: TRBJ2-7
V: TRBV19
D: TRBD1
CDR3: CASSPTGQGHEQYF
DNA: TGTGCCAGTAGTCCGACAGGACAGGGCCACGAGCAGTACTTC

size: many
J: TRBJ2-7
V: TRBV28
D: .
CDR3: CASSFLSVGLYEQYF
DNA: TGTGCCAGCAGTTTTTTGAGCGTAGGCCTCTACGAGCAGTACTTC

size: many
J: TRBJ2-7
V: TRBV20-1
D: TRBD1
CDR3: CSATGGMIYEQYF
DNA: TGCAGTGCGACAGGGGGCATGATCTACGAGCAGTACTTC

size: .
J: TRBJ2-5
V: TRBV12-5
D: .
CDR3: CASGHHPGGGLETQYF
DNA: TGTGCTAGTGGTCACCACCCCGGCGGGGGCTTAGAGACCCAGTACTTC